The source of this TCR beta chain is a study of T cells in Graves' hyperthyroidism and ophthalmopathy. Authors of the study amplified TCR beta CDR3 regions from RNA transcripts. A first-round RT-PCR of the TCR CDR3 used the HTBI primer set. TCRdb analysed the multiplex PCR reads with MiXCR anew, one entry per CDR3 protein. This sample carries about 700,000 distinct CDR3 sequences, less than 15% of them seen once, and the ten largest clones take roughly 10%. Looked up from germline, CDR1 is KGHDR and CDR2 is SFDVKD. V lost 1 base, J lost 4 bases, and 10 bases lay in between. This CDR3 comprises 15 residues. Exclusion of patients followed from uncontrolled infection, other autoimmune disease, pregnancy or lactation.

This TCR derives from a woman aged 18-29 years with Graves' hyperthyroidism. Sequencing used blood. The chain couples TRBV24-1 to TRBJ1-5; D call uncertain. The CDR3: CATSDFRNPNQPQHF. CDR3 bases: TGTGCCACCAGTGATTTTCGCAACCCAAATCAGCCCCAGCATTTT.